These 7 T cell receptor beta chains were all obtained from the same sample, sequenced in a study of blood T cells in healthy people across ages. It was with a sample-barcoded 5' primer and a J-beta primer mix that a second PCR of about 6 to 12 cycles was run. TCRdb fed the 5' RACE reads into MiXCR, producing one record per CDR3 protein. Among 1.2 million to 1.5 million distinct CDR3 sequences listed, approximately 59% were seen once. The source material was blood. The receptors stem from a man younger than 30 in good health.

This clonotype was counted between two and nine times. The genes are TRBV7-9 and TRBJ2-3; 7 positions match TRBD1. The germline gives CDR1 SEHNR, CDR2 FQNEAQ (reference sequence). With 4 bases clipped from V and 3 bases from J, the junction kept 10 bases outside the gene matches. The CDR3 is 16 residues long. The CDR3 DNA reads as TGTGCCAGCAGCTCCCGGGAAGGGGGCTTGACAGATACGCAGTATTTT. This encodes CASSSREGGLTDTQYF. Full variable domain (outside the CDR3, taken from reference TRBV7-9 and TRBJ2-3): DTGVSQNPRHKITKRGQNVTFRCDPISEHNRLYWYRQTLGQGPEFLTYFQNEAQLEKSRLLSDRFSAERPKGSFSTLEIQRTEQGDSAMYLCASSSREGGLTDTQYFGPGTRLTVL.

This clonotype was picked up a small number of times. The rearrangement links TRBV27 to TRBJ2-3; D gene ambiguous. Trimming took 3 bases from V and 0 from J, leaving 10 bases between them. Germline V gene data show CDR1 as MNHEY and CDR2 as SMNVEV (reference sequence). The CDR3 covers 15 residues. CDR3 DNA: TGTGCCAGCAGTTTCGCGGTCGCTAGCACAGATACGCAGTATTTT. Encoded protein: CASSFAVASTDTQYF.

The J gene is TRBJ2-1, the V gene TRBV11-2; D is tentatively TRBD1 or TRBD2 (5 bases each). The CDR3 is 16 amino acids. Germline V lookup: CDR1 SGHAT, CDR2 FQNNGV. V lost 1 base to trimming and J lost 0 bases, with 10 bases between them. The CDR3 protein is CASSLVAGSSYNEQFF. In DNA, the CDR3 is TGTGCCAGCAGCTTAGTGGCAGGGAGCTCCTACAATGAGCAGTTCTTC.

This chain joins TRBV29-1 and TRBJ1-2; unclear D gene. Germline CDR1 is SQVTM and CDR2 is ANQGSEA. V lost 2 bases and J lost 7, with 11 bases in between. This CDR3 has 12 residues. The CDR3 reads CSVERGSGGYTF. CDR3 in DNA: TGCAGCGTTGAAAGAGGGTCTGGTGGCTACACCTTC.

This clonotype was found a few times. The chain carries TRBV29-1 and TRBJ2-7, with TRBD1 identical over 7 bases. The V gene's germline CDR1 is SQVTM and CDR2 ANQGSEA. The CDR3 spans 14 residues. V gave up 6 bases and J gave up 3 bases; unmatched junction bases: 11. DNA of the CDR3: TGCAGCGTCCGTCAAGGGGCAGGGGGCTACGAGCAGTACTTC. Its protein is CSVRQGAGGYEQYF.

This clonotype turned up a few times. The CDR3: CASSFEVEETQYF. CDR3 bases: TGTGCCAGCAGCTTTGAAGTGGAAGAGACCCAGTACTTC. V usage is TRBV5-6 and J usage is TRBJ2-5; D unclear. Trimming shortened V by 2 bases and J by 3 bases, and 8 bases separated the two germline ends. The CDR3 runs to 13 residues. CDR1 is SGHDT and CDR2 is YYEEEE in the germline V gene.

The chain couples TRBV4-1 to TRBJ2-3; no firm D call. V was shortened by 2 bases and J by 6 bases, with 15 bases between the two germline ends. The CDR3 extends over 15 amino acids. Germline V gene data show CDR1 as MGHRA and CDR2 as YSYEKL. The CDR3 loop reads CASSQHGPTGDTQYF. CDR3 coding DNA: TGCGCCAGCAGCCAACACGGGCCCACCGGGGATACGCAGTATTTT.